This T cell receptor (beta chain) is from a study of T cell responses to AZD1222 COVID-19 vaccine. Background on the study: Pooled in the analysis were second doses at about 4 or about 12 weeks. Study outcomes and limitations: The reported proportion of spike-specific TCRs targeting unmutated variant regions was nearly half. The study identified only a handful of AZD1222 recipients as seropositive at baseline. Females outnumbered males among donors, who were mostly white British; clonal diversity was possibly underestimated.

Note on this clone: What it recognizes is unknown.

The repertoire was sequenced with immunoSEQ multiplex PCR; TCRdb's copy has only in-frame clones and lacks some. This repertoire shows roughly 160,000 clones, about nine tenths found once; its top ten account for about 1.9%. V lost 3 bases and J lost 3, with 6 bases in between. This CDR3 region has 12 residues. Germline loops: CDR1 KGHSH, CDR2 LQKENI. The chain has TRBV18 and TRBJ2-7; no clear D gene. This clonotype was obtained from an adult in good health. The source material was peripheral blood, sampled on day 0 of AZD1222 vaccination. The CDR3 is CASSPNSYEQYF. The CDR3 bases are TGTGCCAGCTCACCCAACAGCTACGAGCAGTACTTC.